This TCR beta chain was sequenced in a study of cytomegalovirus exposure and HLA in healthy donors. General study results and limits: Sequencing likely caused a cluster of highly shared sequence variants. TRBV6-2, TRBV6-3 and some other V segments were unresolvable in 87-base-pair reads. No immune exposure information besides CMV serostatus was available. Researchers reported in a later analysis that common viral pathogens appeared linked to several top clusters.

Primers: 60 Vbeta forward and 13 Jbeta reverse. Here immunoSEQ multiplex PCR was the method, and the copy in TCRdb shows in-frame clones only, minus some. The data hold around 280,000 clones, with 80% to 90% observed a single time. This CDR3 contains 13 residues. V dropped 8 bases and J dropped 9 bases, with 14 bases sitting between them. Germline V gene data show CDR1 as LNHDA and CDR2 as SQIVND (reference sequence). The count of this clone is one. Its antigen remains unknown. The chain couples TRBV19 to TRBJ1-6; D gene ambiguous. This receptor was taken from a woman under 30 in good health and CMV-seronegative. Sequences were obtained from PBMCs. The CDR3 reads CASGDTMSSPLHF. CDR3 nucleotides: TGTGCCAGTGGCGACACGATGTCTTCACCCCTCCACTTT.